These T cell receptor beta chains were read from a single sample in a study of T cells after yellow fever vaccination. A single record per CDR3 protein comes from TCRdb applying MiXCR to the 5' RACE reads. The sample lists 90,000 to 150,000 distinct CDR3 sequences; about 7.2% were seen once. Source: CD4+ T cells sorted from PBMCs, taken roughly 47 days after the first yellow fever vaccination. The receptors originated from a man between 18 and 35 years old who received the YFV17D yellow fever vaccine. Both conserved end residues are part of each CDR3.

v_call	j_call	cdr3_aa
TRBV9	TRBJ2-2	CASSVGGVRTGELFF
TRBV19	TRBJ2-2	CASSRQARNTGELFF
TRBV5-1	TRBJ2-7	CASSLAGQTYEQYF
TRBV7-2	TRBJ1-1	CASSLGQVNTEAFF
TRBV7-9	TRBJ2-5	CASNPLASYF
TRBV6-5	TRBJ1-5	CASSYSSFDQPQHF
TRBV4-1	TRBJ2-2	CASSHSGQGANTGELFF
TRBV12-3/TRBV12-4	TRBJ1-1	CASNLQGIQPGAFF
TRBV20-1	TRBJ2-2	CSARGNTRSNTGELFF
TRBV6-1	TRBJ2-3	CASRGSGGADTQYF
TRBV5-1	TRBJ2-7	CASSPGLIRWEQYF
TRBV20-1	TRBJ2-1	CSARVLGGRYNEQFF
TRBV9	TRBJ2-2	CASSTRTNTGELFF